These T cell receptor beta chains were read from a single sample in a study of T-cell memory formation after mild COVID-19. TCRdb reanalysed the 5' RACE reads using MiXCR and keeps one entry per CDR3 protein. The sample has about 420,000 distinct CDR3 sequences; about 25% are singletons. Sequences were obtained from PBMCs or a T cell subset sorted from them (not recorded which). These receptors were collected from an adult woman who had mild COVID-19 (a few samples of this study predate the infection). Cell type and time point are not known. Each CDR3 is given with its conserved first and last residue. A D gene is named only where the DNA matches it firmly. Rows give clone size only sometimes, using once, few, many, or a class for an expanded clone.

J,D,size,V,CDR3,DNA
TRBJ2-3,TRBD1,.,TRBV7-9,CASSLAKQGRNTDTQYF,TGTGCCAGCAGCTTAGCCAAACAGGGGCGCAACACAGATACGCAGTATTTT
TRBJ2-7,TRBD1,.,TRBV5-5,CASSLAYWTGQYEQYF,TGTGCCAGCAGCTTGGCCTATTGGACAGGGCAGTACGAGCAGTACTTC
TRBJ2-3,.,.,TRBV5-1,CASSFSQGYTDTQYF,TGCGCCAGCAGCTTTTCCCAGGGTTACACAGATACGCAGTATTTT
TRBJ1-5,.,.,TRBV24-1,CATSKGQGNQPQHF,TGTGCCACCAGTAAAGGTCAGGGCAATCAGCCCCAGCATTTT
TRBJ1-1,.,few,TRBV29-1,CSVEIGDMDDEAFF,TGCAGCGTTGAGATAGGGGATATGGACGACGAAGCTTTCTTT
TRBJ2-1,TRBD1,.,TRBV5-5,CASSSTRQGNEQFF,TGTGCCAGCAGCTCGACCCGACAGGGGAATGAGCAGTTCTTC
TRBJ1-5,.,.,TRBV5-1,CASSLVPGGNQPQHF,TGCGCCAGCAGCTTGGTCCCCGGGGGCAATCAGCCCCAGCATTTT
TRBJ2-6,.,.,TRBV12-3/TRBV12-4,CASSLDGANVLTF,TGTGCCAGCAGTTTGGACGGGGCCAACGTCCTGACTTTC
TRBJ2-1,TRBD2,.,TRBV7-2,CASSSGLAGGLNEQFF,TGTGCCAGCAGCTCGGGACTAGCGGGAGGGCTCAATGAGCAGTTCTTC
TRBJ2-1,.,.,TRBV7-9,CASTQSGRNNEQFF,TGTGCCAGCACCCAGTCGGGTCGGAACAATGAGCAGTTCTTC
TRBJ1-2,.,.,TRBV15,CATSREGGNYYGYTF,TGTGCCACCAGCAGAGAGGGAGGGAACTACTATGGCTACACCTTC
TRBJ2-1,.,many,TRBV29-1,CSVAQGWDEQFF,TGCAGCGTTGCTCAGGGGTGGGATGAGCAGTTCTTC
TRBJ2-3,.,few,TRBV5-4,CASSFKLIEGGTDTQYF,TGTGCCAGCAGCTTTAAGCTCATCGAGGGCGGCACAGATACGCAGTATTTT
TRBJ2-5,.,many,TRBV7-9,CASSRQQETQYF,TGTGCCAGCAGCCGACAGCAAGAGACCCAGTACTTC
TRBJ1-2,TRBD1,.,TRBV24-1,CATSDDGTGLEGYTF,TGTGCCACCAGTGATGATGGGACAGGGCTAGAGGGCTACACCTTC
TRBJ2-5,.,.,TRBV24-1,CATSVHSEYQETQYF,TGTGCCACCAGTGTACACAGCGAGTACCAAGAGACCCAGTACTTC
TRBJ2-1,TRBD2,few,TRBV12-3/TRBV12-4,CASSLAGGVYNEQFF,TGTGCCAGCAGTTTAGCGGGGGGGGTCTACAATGAGCAGTTCTTC
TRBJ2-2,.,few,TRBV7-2,CASSLKSRESWAGELFF,TGTGCCAGCAGCCTAAAGAGCAGGGAAAGCTGGGCCGGGGAGCTGTTTTTT
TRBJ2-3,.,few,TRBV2,CASSVNTDTQYF,TGTGCCAGCAGTGTCAACACAGATACGCAGTATTTT
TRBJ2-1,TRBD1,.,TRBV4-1,CASSHGQGNYNEQFF,TGCGCCAGCAGCCACGGACAGGGGAACTACAATGAGCAGTTCTTC
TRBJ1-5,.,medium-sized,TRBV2,CASTRGQNSNQPQHF,TGTGCCAGCACTAGAGGACAGAATAGCAATCAGCCCCAGCATTTT
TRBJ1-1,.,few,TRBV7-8,CASSFTGYEAFF,TGTGCCAGCAGTTTTACAGGGTATGAAGCTTTCTTT
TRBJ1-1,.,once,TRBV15,CATSTQKANEAFF,TGTGCCACCAGCACCCAGAAGGCTAATGAAGCTTTCTTT
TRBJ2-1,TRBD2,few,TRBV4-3,CASSQDHGTRRPYNEQFF,TGCGCCAGCAGCCAAGATCACGGGACTAGAAGGCCTTACAATGAGCAGTTCTTC
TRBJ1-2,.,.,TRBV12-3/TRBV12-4,CASSLLVLTPNYGYTF,TGTGCCAGCAGCCTACTCGTCCTCACCCCCAACTATGGCTACACCTTC
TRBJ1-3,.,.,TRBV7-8,CASSFLRTGNTIYF,TGTGCCAGCAGCTTCTTACGGACGGGAAACACCATATATTTT
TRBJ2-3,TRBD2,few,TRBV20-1,CSAREREDFNTDTQYF,TGCAGTGCTAGGGAGCGGGAGGACTTTAACACAGATACGCAGTATTTT
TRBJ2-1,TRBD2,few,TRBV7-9,CASSPPGTSSYYEQFF,TGTGCCAGCAGCCCGCCCGGGACTAGTTCCTACTATGAGCAGTTCTTC
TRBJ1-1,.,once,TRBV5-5,CASKSGGTEAFF,TGTGCCAGCAAATCGGGGGGCACTGAAGCTTTCTTT
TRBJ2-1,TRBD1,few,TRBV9,CASSVDRVSYNEQFF,TGTGCCAGCAGCGTGGACAGGGTCTCTTACAATGAGCAGTTCTTC
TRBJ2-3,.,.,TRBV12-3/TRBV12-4,CASSFQADGTDTQYF,TGTGCCAGCAGTTTTCAAGCGGATGGCACAGATACGCAGTATTTT
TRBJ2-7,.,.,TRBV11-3,CASSLEGAGWDEQYF,TGTGCCAGCAGCTTAGAGGGCGCAGGATGGGACGAGCAGTACTTC
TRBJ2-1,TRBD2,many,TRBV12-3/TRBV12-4,CASSLTSGRVNEQFF,TGTGCCAGCAGTCTGACTAGCGGGAGGGTAAATGAGCAGTTCTTC
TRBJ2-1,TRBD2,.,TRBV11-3,CASSLDHGTSGIFINEQFF,TGTGCCAGCAGCTTAGATCATGGAACTAGCGGGATCTTTATCAATGAGCAGTTCTTC
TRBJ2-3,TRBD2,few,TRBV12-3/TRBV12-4,CASSPLTSGTDTQYF,TGTGCCAGCAGCCCCCTGACTAGCGGGACAGATACGCAGTATTTT
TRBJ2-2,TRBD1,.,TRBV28,CASSLLVQGANTGELFF,TGTGCCAGCAGTTTACTGGTTCAGGGGGCGAACACCGGGGAGCTGTTTTTT
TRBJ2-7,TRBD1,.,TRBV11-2,CASSPIGRGRQPYEQYF,TGTGCCAGCAGCCCAATAGGCAGGGGGCGGCAGCCCTACGAGCAGTACTTC
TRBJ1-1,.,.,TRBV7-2,CASSLAQGRRAEAFF,TGTGCCAGCAGCTTAGCGCAGGGCAGGAGGGCTGAAGCTTTCTTT
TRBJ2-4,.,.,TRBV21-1,CASLRGRGPKNIQYF,TGTGCCAGCCTTCGGGGGAGGGGGCCAAAAAACATTCAGTACTTC
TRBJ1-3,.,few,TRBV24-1,CATSDSDSSGNTIYF,TGTGCCACCAGTGACTCGGACAGCTCTGGAAACACCATATATTTT